This is a list of T cell receptor beta chains from one sample in a study of identifying expanded T cells in peripheral blood. Data came from immunoSEQ multiplex PCR; TCRdb stores just in-frame clones and leaves some out. The sample includes around 100,000 clones, around 89% of them seen just once. The sample taken for sequencing was blood. The receptors come from a person aged 18-70 years in good health. CDR3s include the opening cysteine and the closing phenylalanine or tryptophan. D genes are given only for firm matches. Clone sizes are given selectively: once, few, many, or a class where the clone is expanded.

>NA|TRBJ1-2|TRBV28|TRBD1
TGTGCCAGCAGTTCTCAGCGCAGACAGGGAGGCTACACCTTC
CASSSQRRQGGYTF
>NA|TRBJ2-5|TRBV15|TRBD1
TGTGCCACCAGCAGAGTACAGCAGGGGGCCGGGGAGACCCAGTACTTC
CATSRVQQGAGETQYF
>NA|TRBJ1-1|TRBV27|TRBD1
TGTGCCAGCAGTTTGTCCCTCCCAGGGGGCTGGAACACTGAAGCTTTCTTT
CASSLSLPGGWNTEAFF
>NA|TRBJ2-7|TRBV4-1|NA
TGCGCCAGCAGCCAAGAACGGGGGCTACTTTACGAGCAGTACTTC
CASSQERGLLYEQYF
>NA|TRBJ1-5|TRBV10-3|NA
TGTGCCATCATGCAGGCTAGCAATCAGCCCCAGCATTTT
CAIMQASNQPQHF
>NA|TRBJ2-5|TRBV5-1|NA
TGCGCCAGCAGCTTGATGGGGGGCGGTGAGACCCAGTACTTC
CASSLMGGGETQYF
>NA|TRBJ1-1|TRBV2|TRBD1
TGTGCCAGCATTCCGACAGGGTGGGGGGACCAAGAAGCTTTCTTT
CASIPTGWGDQEAFF
>NA|TRBJ1-3|TRBV6-5|NA
TGTGCCAGCAGGCGAGGACAGCTATCTGGAAACACCATATATTTT
CASRRGQLSGNTIYF
>once|TRBJ2-5|TRBV6-5|NA
TGTGCCAGCAGTTATACAGACCAAGAGACCCAGTACTTC
CASSYTDQETQYF
>NA|TRBJ2-3|TRBV11-2|NA
TGTGCCAGCAGCTTAGGTTGGGGCACAGATACGCAGTATTTT
CASSLGWGTDTQYF
>few|TRBJ1-5|TRBV2|NA
TGTGCCAGCAGTGACGATTCTAATCAGCCCCAGCATTTT
CASSDDSNQPQHF
>NA|TRBJ2-7|TRBV7-2|NA
TGTGCCAGCAGCTTCGGAGGGGACAGAGGCGAGCAGTACTTC
CASSFGGDRGEQYF
>NA|TRBJ1-1|TRBV5-6|TRBD1
TGTGCCAGCAGCTTGGGAACAGGGGACCCTGAAGCTTTCTTT
CASSLGTGDPEAFF
>NA|TRBJ2-3|TRBV7-9|NA
TGTGCCAGCAGCTTAAAGGGCCCCCAAGGGCAGTATTTT
CASSLKGPQGQYF
>NA|TRBJ1-6|TRBV6-1|NA
TGTGCCAGCAGTGAAGAATGGGGGGAGTCCTATAATTCACCCCTCCACTTT
CASSEEWGESYNSPLHF
>NA|TRBJ2-5|TRBV6-5|NA
TGTGCCAGCACCCACAGAGGAGAGACCCAGTACTTC
CASTHRGETQYF
>NA|TRBJ1-2|TRBV19|TRBD1
TGTGCCAGTAGTCGAGGGACAGGGGTTAACTATGGCTACACCTTC
CASSRGTGVNYGYTF
>NA|TRBJ2-5|TRBV7-7|TRBD2
TGTGCCAGCAGCTTTGGGCGGGGGTTGTTGGAGACCCAGTACTTC
CASSFGRGLLETQYF
>NA|TRBJ1-1|TRBV10-1|NA
TGCGCCAGCAGTGTGGGAGCCAACACTGAAGCTTTCTTT
CASSVGANTEAFF
>NA|TRBJ2-5|TRBV4-2|NA
TGTGCCAGCAGCCAAGCCCAGTGGGAGACGGAAGAGACCCAGTACTTC
CASSQAQWETEETQYF
>NA|TRBJ1-1|TRBV29-1|TRBD1
TGCAGCGTTGACCAGGGGGCGGCTGAAGCTTTCTTT
CSVDQGAAEAFF
>NA|TRBJ1-3|TRBV4-3|TRBD1
TGCGCCAGCAGCCAATTTCCCTTGACAGGGGGGACCTCTGGAAACACCATATATTTT
CASSQFPLTGGTSGNTIYF
>once|TRBJ2-1|TRBV7-2|NA
TGTGCCAGCAGCTTAGACCAGGGATCCTACAATGAGCAGTTCTTC
CASSLDQGSYNEQFF
>NA|TRBJ2-7|TRBV29-1|NA
TGCAGCGTTAAGGGATCGAACATGGAGCAGTACTTC
CSVKGSNMEQYF
>few|TRBJ1-2|TRBV10-2|NA
TGCGCCAGCTGGGTCCCCGCCTATGGCTACACCTTC
CASWVPAYGYTF
>NA|TRBJ1-4|TRBV25-1|TRBD1
TGTGCCAGCAACCGGCAGGGGGAGGAAAAACTGTTTTTT
CASNRQGEEKLFF
>NA|TRBJ2-5|TRBV28|NA
TGTGCCAGTGAACCGACTGGGCGTCCAAAGACCCAGTACTTC
CASEPTGRPKTQYF
>NA|TRBJ1-3|TRBV7-8|NA
TGTGCCAGCAGCTTATTGGGGGTTGGAAACACCATATATTTT
CASSLLGVGNTIYF
>NA|TRBJ2-5|TRBV25-1|TRBD2
TGTGCCAGCATCTCAACGGGGGGAAGTCAAGAGACCCAGTACTTC
CASISTGGSQETQYF
>once|TRBJ1-1|TRBV7-8|NA
TGTGCCAGCAGCCGGGGGCAGATCAACACTGAAGCTTTCTTT
CASSRGQINTEAFF
>NA|TRBJ1-6|TRBV5-8|NA
TGTGCCAGCAGCTTGGTACAGGGAGGTAATTCACCCCTCCACTTT
CASSLVQGGNSPLHF
>NA|TRBJ2-2|TRBV7-9|TRBD2
TGTGCCAGCCGGAAGGGAATCAGCGGGGGGGCCTCCGGGGAGCTGTTTTTT
CASRKGISGGASGELFF
>NA|TRBJ1-2|TRBV10-3|NA
TGTGCCATCAGTGGAGCTAAACGACAGGTAGAAGGCTACACCTTC
CAISGAKRQVEGYTF
>few|TRBJ1-1|TRBV18|NA
TGTGCCAGCTCACCTAACACTGAAGCTTTCTTT
CASSPNTEAFF
>NA|TRBJ2-1|TRBV7-6|TRBD1
TGTGCCAGCAGCAAGGGACAGGGGTGGAACAATGAGCAGTTCTTC
CASSKGQGWNNEQFF
>NA|TRBJ2-7|TRBV5-8|NA
TGTGCCAGCAGCTTGGGTGGGGACACCTACGAGCAGTACTTC
CASSLGGDTYEQYF
>NA|TRBJ2-7|TRBV14|TRBD1
TGTGCCAGCAGCCGTACCGGGACAGGGGGATTTGCCTACGAGCAGTACTTC
CASSRTGTGGFAYEQYF
>NA|TRBJ2-3|TRBV7-9|NA
TGTGCCAGCAGCTTAGCGAGCACAGATACGCAGTATTTT
CASSLASTDTQYF
>NA|TRBJ1-5|TRBV25-1|NA
TGTGCCAGTGCAGGGATCGGGCATAGCAATCAGCCCCAGCATTTT
CASAGIGHSNQPQHF
>NA|TRBJ2-5|TRBV7-7|NA
TGTGCCAGCAGCTCCACAGGGCGTTGGGGCGAGACCCAGTACTTC
CASSSTGRWGETQYF
>NA|TRBJ2-2|TRBV9|NA
TGTGCCAGCAGCGTAGGGCCGAGCCAAACGAACACCGGGGAGCTGTTTTTT
CASSVGPSQTNTGELFF
>NA|TRBJ2-3|TRBV27|TRBD2
TGTGCCAGCAACAGCGGGGGGGATGCAGATACGCAGTATTTT
CASNSGGDADTQYF
>once|TRBJ1-4|TRBV4-3|NA
TGCGCCAGCCAAGCCGACCCGGGGCAGGGAGGTGAAAAACTGTTTTTT
CASQADPGQGGEKLFF
>NA|TRBJ2-7|TRBV28|NA
TGTGCCAGCAGTTTACAGGACTCCTACGAGCAGTACTTC
CASSLQDSYEQYF
>NA|TRBJ1-1|TRBV10-2|NA
TGCGCCAGCAGTGATTCGGGGCGCGGGGAAGCTTTCTTT
CASSDSGRGEAFF
>NA|TRBJ1-1|TRBV4-1|NA
TGCGCCAGCAGCCCTAGCACCACAGGGTTGTCTGAAGCTTTCTTT
CASSPSTTGLSEAFF
>once|TRBJ2-4|TRBV5-6|TRBD1
TGTGCCAGCAGCTTCGTCGGGACAGGGTTAAACATTCAGTACTTC
CASSFVGTGLNIQYF
>NA|TRBJ2-1|TRBV7-2|NA
TGTGCCAGCAGCAGGGACTCCTGGTTGTCGTTCTTC
CASSRDSWLSFF
>NA|TRBJ2-2|TRBV11-3|TRBD1
TGTGCCAGCAGCTTCCAAGGAGCGATCTACAGGGGCGGCACCGGGGAGCTGTTTTTT
CASSFQGAIYRGGTGELFF
>NA|TRBJ1-1|TRBV7-9|NA
TGTGCCAGCAGCTTAAATGCGATCAACACTGAAGCTTTCTTT
CASSLNAINTEAFF
>NA|TRBJ2-6|TRBV6-5|NA
TGTGCCAGCAGTTATTTCCGTGAGGCTGGGGCCAACGTCCTGACTTTC
CASSYFREAGANVLTF
>NA|TRBJ1-2|TRBV5-4|TRBD1
TGTGCCAGCAGCCCAGGGGGCGCGGGCTATGGCTACACCTTC
CASSPGGAGYGYTF
>NA|TRBJ2-1|TRBV7-9|NA
TGTGCCAGCACCCTCCTAGGAGGGGCCGTCGGCCCCTACAATGAGCAGTTCTTC
CASTLLGGAVGPYNEQFF